What follows are 5 T cell receptor beta chains derived from one specimen sequenced in a study of blood T cell repertoires in COVID-19. Sequencing was performed with immunoSEQ multiplex PCR; in TCRdb, only in-frame clones are kept and a portion is missing. The sample includes roughly 260,000 clones, approximately 83% of them seen just once. Sequencing used PBMCs or T cells enriched from blood (not recorded which). These receptors were obtained from a woman between 35 and 50 years old who had been exposed to COVID-19.

This chain uses TRBV19 with TRBJ2-3, with 8 bases matching TRBD2. The CDR3 runs to 16 residues. CDR1 LNHDA and CDR2 SQIVND come from the germline V gene (reference sequence). Trimming cost V 3 bases and J 1 base; bases outside gene matches: 6. The CDR3 here is CASSIMGRGGTDTQYF. DNA of the CDR3: TGTGCCAGTAGTATTATGGGGCGGGGGGGCACAGATACGCAGTATTTT. Complete variable domain (other parts from reference TRBV19 and TRBJ2-3): DGGITQSPKYLFRKEGQNVTLSCEQNLNHDAMYWYRQDPGQGLRLIYYSQIVNDFQKGDIAEGYSVSREKKESFPLTVTSAQKNPTAFYLCASSIMGRGGTDTQYFGPGTRLTVL.

This sequence joins TRBV7-3 and TRBJ1-1, with 9 positions matching TRBD1. CDR1 and CDR2 from the germline V gene are SGHTA and FQGTGA. V shed 5 bases, J shed 6 bases, and the junction held 4 bases outside the gene matches. This CDR3 is built from 13 residues. The CDR3 sequence is CASSQDRGSEAFF. Here the CDR3 DNA reads TGTGCCAGCAGCCAGGACAGGGGCTCTGAAGCTTTCTTT.

This clone was seen just once. The chain employs TRBV9 and TRBJ2-2; 9 bases agree with TRBD1. The germline V gene has CDR1 SGDLS and CDR2 YYNGEE. J was trimmed by 6 bases and V by 4 bases; bases with no gene match: 13. CDR3 length equals 17 residues. The CDR3 coding sequence is TGTGCCAGCAGCCCCAGGACAGGGGCGGGGAGGGCCGGGGAGCTGTTTTTT. Its translation: CASSPRTGAGRAGELFF.

The chain carries TRBV5-4 and TRBJ2-5, with 7 bases aligning to TRBD2. This CDR3 contains 15 residues. Per germline, CDR1 SGHNT and CDR2 YYREEE (reference sequence). Trimming removed 1 base from V and 0 bases from J; junction bases left unmatched: 3. CDR3 coding DNA: TGTGCCAGCAGCTTGCGGGGGGTCTACCAAGAGACCCAGTACTTC. Translation gives CASSLRGVYQETQYF.

The chain combines TRBV3-1 (or the pseudogene TRBV3-2) with TRBJ1-6; a possible D gene is TRBD1 (5 bases). V lost 4 bases to trimming and J lost 5 bases, with 9 bases between them. Germline CDR1 reads LGHDT; CDR2 reads YNNKEL (reference sequence). CDR3 length: 14 residues. The CDR3, as DNA: TGTGCCAGCAGCCTGGGACTGGATAATTCACCCCTCCACTTT. Translated, it gives CASSLGLDNSPLHF.